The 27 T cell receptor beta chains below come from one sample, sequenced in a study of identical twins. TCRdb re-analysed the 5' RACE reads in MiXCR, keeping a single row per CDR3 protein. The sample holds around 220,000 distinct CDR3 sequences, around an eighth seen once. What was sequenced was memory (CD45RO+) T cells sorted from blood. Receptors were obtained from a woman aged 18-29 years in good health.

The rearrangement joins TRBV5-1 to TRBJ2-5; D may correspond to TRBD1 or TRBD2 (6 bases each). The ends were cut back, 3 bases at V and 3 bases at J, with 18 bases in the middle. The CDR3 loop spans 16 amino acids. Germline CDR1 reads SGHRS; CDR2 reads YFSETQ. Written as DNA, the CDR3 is TGCGCCAGCAGCTGGGGGGTAGGGGGATCCGAAGAGACCCAGTACTTC. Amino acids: CASSWGVGGSEETQYF. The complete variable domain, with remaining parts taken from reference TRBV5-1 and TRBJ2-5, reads KAGVTQTPRYLIKTRGQQVTLSCSPISGHRSVSWYQQTPGQGLQFLFEYFSETQRNKGNFPGRFSGRQFSNSRSEMNVSTLELGDSALYLCASSWGVGGSEETQYFGPGTRLLVL.

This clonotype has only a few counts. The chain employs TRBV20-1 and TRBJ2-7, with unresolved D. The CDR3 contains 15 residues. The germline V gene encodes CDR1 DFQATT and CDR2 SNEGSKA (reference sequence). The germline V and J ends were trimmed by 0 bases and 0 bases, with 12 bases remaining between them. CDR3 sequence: CSARDQSRSSYEQYF. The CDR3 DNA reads TGCAGTGCTAGAGACCAATCTAGGAGCTCCTACGAGCAGTACTTC.

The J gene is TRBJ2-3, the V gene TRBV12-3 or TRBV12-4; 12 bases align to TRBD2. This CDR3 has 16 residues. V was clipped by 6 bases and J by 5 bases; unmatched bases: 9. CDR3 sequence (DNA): TGTGCCAGCAGCCTCGGACTAGCGGGAAGGGGAGATACGCAGTATTTT. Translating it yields CASSLGLAGRGDTQYF.

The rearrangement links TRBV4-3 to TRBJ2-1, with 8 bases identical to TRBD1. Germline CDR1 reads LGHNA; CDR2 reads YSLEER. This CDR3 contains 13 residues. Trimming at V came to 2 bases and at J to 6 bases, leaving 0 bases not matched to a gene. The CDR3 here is CASSQTGGNEQFF. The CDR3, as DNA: TGCGCCAGCAGCCAAACAGGGGGCAATGAGCAGTTCTTC.

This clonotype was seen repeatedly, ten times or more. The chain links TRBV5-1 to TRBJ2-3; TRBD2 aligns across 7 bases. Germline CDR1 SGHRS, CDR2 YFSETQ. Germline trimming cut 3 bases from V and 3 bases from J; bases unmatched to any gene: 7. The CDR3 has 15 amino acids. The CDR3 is CASSSSGGETDTQYF. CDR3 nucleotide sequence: TGCGCCAGCAGCTCTAGCGGAGGGGAGACAGATACGCAGTATTTT. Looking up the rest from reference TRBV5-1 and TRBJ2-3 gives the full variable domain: KAGVTQTPRYLIKTRGQQVTLSCSPISGHRSVSWYQQTPGQGLQFLFEYFSETQRNKGNFPGRFSGRQFSNSRSEMNVSTLELGDSALYLCASSSSGGETDTQYFGPGTRLTVL.

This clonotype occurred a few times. The CDR3 is CSAITFTDTQYF. Written as DNA, the CDR3 is TGCAGTGCTATTACATTCACAGATACGCAGTATTTT. The genes are TRBV20-1 and TRBJ2-3; D ambiguous. The V end was cut by 4 bases, the J end by 2 bases, with 7 bases between. This CDR3 region has 12 residues. Germline lookup yields CDR1 DFQATT and CDR2 SNEGSKA (reference sequence).

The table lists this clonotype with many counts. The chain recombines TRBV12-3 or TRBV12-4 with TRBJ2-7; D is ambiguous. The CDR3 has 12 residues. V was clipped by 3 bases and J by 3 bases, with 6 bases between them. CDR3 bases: TGTGCCAGCAGTTTTGGCAGCTACGAGCAGTACTTC. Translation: CASSFGSYEQYF.

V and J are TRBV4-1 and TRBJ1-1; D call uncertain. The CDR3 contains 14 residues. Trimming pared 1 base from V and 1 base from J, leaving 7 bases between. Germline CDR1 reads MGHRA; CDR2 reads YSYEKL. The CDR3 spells CASSQVNSNTEAFF. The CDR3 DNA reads TGCGCCAGCAGCCAAGTCAATTCGAACACTGAAGCTTTCTTT.

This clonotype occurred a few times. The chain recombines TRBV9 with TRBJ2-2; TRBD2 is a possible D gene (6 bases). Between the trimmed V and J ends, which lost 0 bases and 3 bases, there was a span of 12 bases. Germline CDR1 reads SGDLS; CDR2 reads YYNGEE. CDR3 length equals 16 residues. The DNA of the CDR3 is TGTGCCAGCAGCGTAGTCGGAGGGGCCGACACCGGGGAGCTGTTTTTT. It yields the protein CASSVVGGADTGELFF.

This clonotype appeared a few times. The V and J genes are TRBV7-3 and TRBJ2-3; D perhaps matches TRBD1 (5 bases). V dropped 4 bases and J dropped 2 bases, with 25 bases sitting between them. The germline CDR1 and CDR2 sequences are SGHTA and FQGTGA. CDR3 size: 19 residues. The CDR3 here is CASSSRDSLTPFPTDTQYF. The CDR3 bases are TGTGCCAGCAGCTCCAGGGATTCCCTGACTCCCTTTCCCACAGATACGCAGTATTTT.

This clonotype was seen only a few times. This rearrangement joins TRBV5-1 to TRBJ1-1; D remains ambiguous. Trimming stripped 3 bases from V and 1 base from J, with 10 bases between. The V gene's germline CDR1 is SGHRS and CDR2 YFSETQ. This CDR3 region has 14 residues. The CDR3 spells CASSSDAGNTEAFF. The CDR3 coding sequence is TGCGCCAGCAGCTCAGATGCAGGGAACACTGAAGCTTTCTTT.

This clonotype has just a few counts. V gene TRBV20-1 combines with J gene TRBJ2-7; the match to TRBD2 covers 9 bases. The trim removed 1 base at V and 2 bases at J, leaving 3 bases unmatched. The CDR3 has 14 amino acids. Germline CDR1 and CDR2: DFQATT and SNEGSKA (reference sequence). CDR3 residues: CSARGGRAPYEQYF. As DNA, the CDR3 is TGCAGTGCTAGAGGCGGGAGGGCTCCCTACGAGCAGTACTTC.

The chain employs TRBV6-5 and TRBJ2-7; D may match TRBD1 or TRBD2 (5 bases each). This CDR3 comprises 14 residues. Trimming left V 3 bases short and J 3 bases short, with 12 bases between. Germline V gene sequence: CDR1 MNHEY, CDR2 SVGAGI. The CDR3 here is CASSYGTRNYEQYF. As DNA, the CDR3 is TGTGCCAGCAGTTATGGGACCCGAAACTACGAGCAGTACTTC.

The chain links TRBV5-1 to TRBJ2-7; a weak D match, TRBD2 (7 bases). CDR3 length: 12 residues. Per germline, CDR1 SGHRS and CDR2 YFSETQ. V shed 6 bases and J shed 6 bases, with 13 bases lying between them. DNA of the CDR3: TGCGCCAGCAACGTAGGGGGGGGCGAGCAGTACTTC. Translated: CASNVGGGEQYF.

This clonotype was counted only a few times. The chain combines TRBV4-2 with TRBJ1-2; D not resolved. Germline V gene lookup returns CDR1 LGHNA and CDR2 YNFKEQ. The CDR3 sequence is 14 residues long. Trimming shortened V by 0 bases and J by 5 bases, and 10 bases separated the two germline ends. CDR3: CASSQDQGDYGYTF. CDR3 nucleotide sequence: TGTGCCAGCAGCCAAGATCAAGGTGATTATGGCTACACCTTC.

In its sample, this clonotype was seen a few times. The CDR3 nucleotides are TGTGCCAGCAGTTACTCGCGGCACTCTAGCGGCCACTACGAGCAGTACTTC. This encodes CASSYSRHSSGHYEQYF. The gene calls are TRBV6-5 and TRBJ2-7; TRBD2 matches 7 bases. V dropped 0 bases and J dropped 3; count of bases not matched to a gene: 11. Germline V CDR1 and CDR2: MNHEY, SVGAGI. This CDR3 region has 17 residues.

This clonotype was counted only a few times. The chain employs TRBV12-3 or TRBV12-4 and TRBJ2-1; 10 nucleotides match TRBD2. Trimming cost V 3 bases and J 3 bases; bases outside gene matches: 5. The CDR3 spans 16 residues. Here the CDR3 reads CASSLIRTSGYNEQFF. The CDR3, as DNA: TGTGCCAGCAGTTTGATCCGGACTAGCGGCTACAATGAGCAGTTCTTC.

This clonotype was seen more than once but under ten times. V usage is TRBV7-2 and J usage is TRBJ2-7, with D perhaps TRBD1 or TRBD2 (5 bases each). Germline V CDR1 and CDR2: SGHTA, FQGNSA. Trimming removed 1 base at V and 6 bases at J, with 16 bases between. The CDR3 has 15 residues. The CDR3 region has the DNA TGTGCCAGCAGCTTAGTAGGGGCGGGTAGCCGCGAGCAGTACTTC. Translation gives CASSLVGAGSREQYF.

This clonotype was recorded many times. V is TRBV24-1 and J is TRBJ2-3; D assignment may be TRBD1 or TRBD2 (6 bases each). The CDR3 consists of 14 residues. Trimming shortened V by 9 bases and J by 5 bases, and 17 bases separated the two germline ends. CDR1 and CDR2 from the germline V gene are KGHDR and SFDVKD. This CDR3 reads CATAMGGGRDTQYF. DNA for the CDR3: TGTGCCACCGCTATGGGGGGCGGGCGAGATACGCAGTATTTT.

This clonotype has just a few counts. CDR3 protein: CASSFVNRLYF. In DNA form, the CDR3 reads TGTGCCAGCAGTTTTGTGAACCGTTTGTACTTC. The chain joins TRBV12-3 or TRBV12-4 to TRBJ2-4; D remains ambiguous. V was clipped by 3 bases and J by 15 bases, with 12 bases between them. The CDR3 runs to 11 residues.

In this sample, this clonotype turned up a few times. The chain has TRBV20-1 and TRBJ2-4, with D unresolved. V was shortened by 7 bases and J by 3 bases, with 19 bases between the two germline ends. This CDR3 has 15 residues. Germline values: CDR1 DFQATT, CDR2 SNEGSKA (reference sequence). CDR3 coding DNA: TGCAGTGTGGCGTTGGGTGCGAGAGACAAAAACATTCAGTACTTC. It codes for CSVALGARDKNIQYF.

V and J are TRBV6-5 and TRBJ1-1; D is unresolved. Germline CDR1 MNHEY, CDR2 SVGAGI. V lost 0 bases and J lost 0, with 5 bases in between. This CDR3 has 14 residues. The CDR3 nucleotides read TGTGCCAGCAGTTACTCGAAGATGAACACTGAAGCTTTCTTT. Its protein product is CASSYSKMNTEAFF.

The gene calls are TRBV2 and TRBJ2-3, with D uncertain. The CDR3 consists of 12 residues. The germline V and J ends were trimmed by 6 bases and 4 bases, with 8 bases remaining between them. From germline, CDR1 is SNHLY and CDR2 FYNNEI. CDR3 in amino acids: CASRYGADTQYF. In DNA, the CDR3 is TGTGCCAGCAGATATGGTGCAGATACGCAGTATTTT.

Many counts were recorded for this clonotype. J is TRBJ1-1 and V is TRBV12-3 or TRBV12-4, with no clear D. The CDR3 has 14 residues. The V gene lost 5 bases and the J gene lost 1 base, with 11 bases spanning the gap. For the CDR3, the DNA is TGTGCCAGCAGTCCCCGGTGGCGGAACACTGAAGCTTTCTTT. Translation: CASSPRWRNTEAFF.

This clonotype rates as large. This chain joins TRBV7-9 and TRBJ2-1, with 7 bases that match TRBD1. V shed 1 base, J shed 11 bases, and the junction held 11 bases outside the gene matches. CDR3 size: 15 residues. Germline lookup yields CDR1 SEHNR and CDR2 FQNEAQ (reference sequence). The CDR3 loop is CASSLEQGRANKQFF. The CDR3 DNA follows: TGTGCCAGCAGCTTAGAACAGGGGCGCGCCAACAAGCAGTTCTTC.

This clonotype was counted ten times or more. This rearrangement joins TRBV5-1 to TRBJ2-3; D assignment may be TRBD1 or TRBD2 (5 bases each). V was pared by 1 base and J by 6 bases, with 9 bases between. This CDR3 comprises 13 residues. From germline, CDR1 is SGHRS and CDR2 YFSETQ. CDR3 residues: CASSLMGDDTQYF. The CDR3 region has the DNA TGCGCCAGCAGCTTGATGGGGGATGATACGCAGTATTTT.

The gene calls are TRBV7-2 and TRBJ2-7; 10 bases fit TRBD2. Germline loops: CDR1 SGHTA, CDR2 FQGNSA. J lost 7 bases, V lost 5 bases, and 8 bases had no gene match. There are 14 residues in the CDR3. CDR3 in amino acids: CASSPTSGVGEQYF. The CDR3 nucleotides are TGTGCCAGCAGCCCCACTAGCGGGGTAGGGGAGCAGTACTTC.